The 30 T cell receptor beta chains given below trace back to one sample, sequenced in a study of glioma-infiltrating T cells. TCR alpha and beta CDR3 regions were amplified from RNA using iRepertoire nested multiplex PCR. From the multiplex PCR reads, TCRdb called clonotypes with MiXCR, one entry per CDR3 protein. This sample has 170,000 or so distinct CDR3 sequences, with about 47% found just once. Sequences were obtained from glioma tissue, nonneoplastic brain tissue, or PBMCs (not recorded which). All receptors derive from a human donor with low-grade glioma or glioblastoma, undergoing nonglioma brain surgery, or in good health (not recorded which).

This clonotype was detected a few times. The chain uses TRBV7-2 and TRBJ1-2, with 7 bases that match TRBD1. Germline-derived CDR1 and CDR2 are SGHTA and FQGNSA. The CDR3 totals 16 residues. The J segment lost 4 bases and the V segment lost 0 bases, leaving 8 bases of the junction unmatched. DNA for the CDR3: TGTGCCAGCAGCTTAGCGGGAGGGGGCGCGCCCTATGGCTACACCTTC. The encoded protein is CASSLAGGGAPYGYTF.

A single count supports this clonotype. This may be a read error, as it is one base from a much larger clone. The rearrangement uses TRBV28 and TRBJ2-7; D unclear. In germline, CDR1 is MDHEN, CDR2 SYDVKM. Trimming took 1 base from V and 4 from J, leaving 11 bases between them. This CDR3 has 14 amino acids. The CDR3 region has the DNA TGTGCCAGCAGTTTATCACTGGCCCAATACGAGCAGTACTTC. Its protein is CASSLSLAQYEQYF. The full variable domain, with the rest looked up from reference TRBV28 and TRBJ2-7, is DVKVTQSSRYLVKRTGEKVFLECVQDMDHENMFWYRQDPGLGLRLIYFSYDVKMKEKGDIPEGYSVSREKKERFSLILESASTNQTSMYLCASSLSLAQYEQYFGPGTRLTVT.

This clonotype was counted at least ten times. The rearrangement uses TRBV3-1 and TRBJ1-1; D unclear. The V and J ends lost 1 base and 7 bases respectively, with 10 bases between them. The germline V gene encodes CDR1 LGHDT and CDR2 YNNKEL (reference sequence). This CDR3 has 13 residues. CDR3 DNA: TGTGCCAGCAGCCAAGTCTTTTCGGGTGAAGCTTTCTTT. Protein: CASSQVFSGEAFF. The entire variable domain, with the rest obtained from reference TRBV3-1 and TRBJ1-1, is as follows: DTAVSQTPKYLVTQMGNDKSIKCEQNLGHDTMYWYKQDSKKFLKIMFSYNNKELIINETVPNRFSPKSPDKAHLNLHINSLELGDSAVYFCASSQVFSGEAFFGQGTRLTVV.

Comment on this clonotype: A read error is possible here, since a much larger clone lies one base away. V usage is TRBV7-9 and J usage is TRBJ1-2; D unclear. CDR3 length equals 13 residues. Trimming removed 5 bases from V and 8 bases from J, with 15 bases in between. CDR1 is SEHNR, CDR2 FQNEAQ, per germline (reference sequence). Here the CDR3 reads CASSPKGKGGYTF. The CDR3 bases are TGTGCCAGCAGCCCCAAAGGAAAGGGCGGCTACACCTTC.

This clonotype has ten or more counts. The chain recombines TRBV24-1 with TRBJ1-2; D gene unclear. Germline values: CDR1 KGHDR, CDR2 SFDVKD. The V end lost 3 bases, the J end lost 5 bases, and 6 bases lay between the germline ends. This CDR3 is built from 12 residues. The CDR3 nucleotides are TGTGCCACCAGTGATCAGCTATATGGCTACACCTTC. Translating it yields CATSDQLYGYTF.

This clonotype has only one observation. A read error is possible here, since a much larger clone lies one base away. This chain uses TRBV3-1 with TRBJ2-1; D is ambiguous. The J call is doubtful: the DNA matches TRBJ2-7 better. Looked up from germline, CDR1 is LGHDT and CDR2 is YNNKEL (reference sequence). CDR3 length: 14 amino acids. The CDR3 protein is CASSESNPSYEQYF. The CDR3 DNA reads TGTGCCAGCAGCGAGTCAAATCCCTCCTACGAGCAGTACTTC.

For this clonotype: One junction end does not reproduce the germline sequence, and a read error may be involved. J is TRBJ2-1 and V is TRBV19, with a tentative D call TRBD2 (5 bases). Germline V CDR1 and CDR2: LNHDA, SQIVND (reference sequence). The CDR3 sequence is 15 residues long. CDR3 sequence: CASSVFRGTHKEQFF. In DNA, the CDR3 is TGTGCCAGTAGCGTGTTTCGGGGAACTCACAAGGAGCAGTTCTTC.

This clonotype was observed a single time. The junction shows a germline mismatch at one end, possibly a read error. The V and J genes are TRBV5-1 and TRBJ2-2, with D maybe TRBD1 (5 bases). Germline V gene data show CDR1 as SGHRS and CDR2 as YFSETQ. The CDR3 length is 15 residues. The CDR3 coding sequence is TGCGCCAGCAGCTTGACCCCAGGGCCCACCTGGGAGCTGTTTTTT. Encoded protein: CASSLTPGPTWELFF. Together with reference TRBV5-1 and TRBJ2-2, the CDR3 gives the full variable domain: KAGVTQTPRYLIKTRGQQVTLSCSPISGHRSVSWYQQTPGQGLQFLFEYFSETQRNKGNFPGRFSGRQFSNSRSEMNVSTLELGDSALYLCASSLTPGPTWELFFGEGSRLTVL.

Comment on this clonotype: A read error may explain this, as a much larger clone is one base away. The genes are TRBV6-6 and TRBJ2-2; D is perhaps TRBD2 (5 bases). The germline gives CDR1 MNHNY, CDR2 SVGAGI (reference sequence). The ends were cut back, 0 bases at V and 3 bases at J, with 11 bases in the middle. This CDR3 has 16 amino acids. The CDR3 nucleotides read TGTGCCAGCAGTTACTCGACTGTGGAGGACACCGGGGAGCTGTTTTTT. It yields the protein CASSYSTVEDTGELFF.

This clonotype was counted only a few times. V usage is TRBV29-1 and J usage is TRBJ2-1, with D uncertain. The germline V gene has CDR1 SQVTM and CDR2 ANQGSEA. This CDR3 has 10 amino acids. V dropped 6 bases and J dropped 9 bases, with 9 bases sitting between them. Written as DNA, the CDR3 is TGCAGCGTCCCCGCCGGTGAGCAGTTCTTC. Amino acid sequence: CSVPAGEQFF.

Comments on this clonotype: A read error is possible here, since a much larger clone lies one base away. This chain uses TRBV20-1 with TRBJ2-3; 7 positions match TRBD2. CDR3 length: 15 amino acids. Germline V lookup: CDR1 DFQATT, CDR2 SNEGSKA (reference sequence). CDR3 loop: CSAPWGGGATDKQYF. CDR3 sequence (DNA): TGCAGTGCCCCGTGGGGGGGAGGCGCAACAGATAAGCAGTATTTT.

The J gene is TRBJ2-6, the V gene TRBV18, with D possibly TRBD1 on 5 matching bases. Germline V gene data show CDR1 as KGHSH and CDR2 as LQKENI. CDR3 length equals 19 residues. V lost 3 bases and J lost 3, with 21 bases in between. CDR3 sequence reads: CASSPRFQGSVGGANVLTF. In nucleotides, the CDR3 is TGTGCCAGCTCACCGCGGTTCCAGGGTTCGGTCGGTGGGGCCAACGTCCTGACTTTC.

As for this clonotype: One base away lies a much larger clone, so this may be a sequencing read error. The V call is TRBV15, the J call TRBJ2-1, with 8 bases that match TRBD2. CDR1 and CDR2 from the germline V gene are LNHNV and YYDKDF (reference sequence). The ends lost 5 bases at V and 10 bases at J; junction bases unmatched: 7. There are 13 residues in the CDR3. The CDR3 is CATSAGGTYEQFF. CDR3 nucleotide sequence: TGTGCCACCAGCGCGGGAGGTACCTACGAGCAGTTCTTC.

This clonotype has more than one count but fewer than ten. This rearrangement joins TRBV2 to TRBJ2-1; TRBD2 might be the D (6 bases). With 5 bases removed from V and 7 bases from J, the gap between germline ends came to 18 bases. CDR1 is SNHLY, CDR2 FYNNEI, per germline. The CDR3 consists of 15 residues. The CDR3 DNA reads TGTGCCAGCAGTCGGGTTGCGAATCGGGGGAATGAGCAGTTCTTC. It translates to CASSRVANRGNEQFF.

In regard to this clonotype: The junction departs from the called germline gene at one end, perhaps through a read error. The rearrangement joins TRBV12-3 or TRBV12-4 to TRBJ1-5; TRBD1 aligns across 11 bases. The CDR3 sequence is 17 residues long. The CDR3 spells CARSFAGQGAGNQPQHF. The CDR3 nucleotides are TGTGCCAGAAGTTTTGCTGGACAGGGGGCTGGCAATCAGCCCCAGCATTTT.

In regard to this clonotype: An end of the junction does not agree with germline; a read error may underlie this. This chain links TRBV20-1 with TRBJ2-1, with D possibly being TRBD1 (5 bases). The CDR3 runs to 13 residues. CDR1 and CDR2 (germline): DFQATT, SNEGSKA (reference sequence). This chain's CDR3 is CSAPPRTDNEPFF. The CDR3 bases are TGCAGTGCTCCCCCACGGACGGACAATGAGCCGTTCTTC.

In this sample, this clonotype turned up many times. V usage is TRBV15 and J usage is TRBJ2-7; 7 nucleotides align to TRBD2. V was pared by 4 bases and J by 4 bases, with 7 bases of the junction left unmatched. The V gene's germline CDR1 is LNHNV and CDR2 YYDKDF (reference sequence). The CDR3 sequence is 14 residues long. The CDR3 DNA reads TGTGCCACCAGCATGGGACGCGGGGGTTACGAGCAGTACTTC. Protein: CATSMGRGGYEQYF.

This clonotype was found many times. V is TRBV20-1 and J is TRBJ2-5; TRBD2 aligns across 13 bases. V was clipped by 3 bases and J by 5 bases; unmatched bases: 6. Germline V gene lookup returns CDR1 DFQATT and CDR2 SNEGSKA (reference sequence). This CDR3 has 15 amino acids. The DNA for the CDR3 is TGCAGTGCTAGCAGACTAGCGGGAGGCCGGGAGACCCAGTACTTC. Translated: CSASRLAGGRETQYF.

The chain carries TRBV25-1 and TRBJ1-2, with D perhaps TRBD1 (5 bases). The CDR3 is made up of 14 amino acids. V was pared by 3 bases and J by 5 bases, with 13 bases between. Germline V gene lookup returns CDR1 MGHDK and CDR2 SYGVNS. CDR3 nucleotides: TGTGCCAGCAGTGAGGGGACGGTCACTTATGGCTACACCTTC. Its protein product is CASSEGTVTYGYTF.

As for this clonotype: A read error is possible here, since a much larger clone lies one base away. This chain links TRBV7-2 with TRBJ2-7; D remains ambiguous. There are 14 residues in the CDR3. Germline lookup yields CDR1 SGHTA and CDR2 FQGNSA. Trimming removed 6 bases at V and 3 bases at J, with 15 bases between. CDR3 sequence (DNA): TGTGCCAGCAGTAGCTGGATGAAAGGCTACGAGCAGTACTTC. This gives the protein CASSSWMKGYEQYF. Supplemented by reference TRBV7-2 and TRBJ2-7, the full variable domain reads GAGVSQSPSNKVTEKGKDVELRCDPISGHTALYWYRQSLGQGLEFLIYFQGNSAPDKSGLPSDRFSAERTGGSVSTLTIQRTQQEDSAVYLCASSSWMKGYEQYFGPGTRLTVT.

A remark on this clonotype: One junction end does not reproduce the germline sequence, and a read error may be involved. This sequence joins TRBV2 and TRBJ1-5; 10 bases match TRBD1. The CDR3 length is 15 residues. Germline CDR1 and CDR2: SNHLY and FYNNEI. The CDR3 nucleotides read TGTGCCAGCAGGGGACAGGGGACGAGCAGTCAGCCCCAGCATTTT. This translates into CASRGQGTSSQPQHF.

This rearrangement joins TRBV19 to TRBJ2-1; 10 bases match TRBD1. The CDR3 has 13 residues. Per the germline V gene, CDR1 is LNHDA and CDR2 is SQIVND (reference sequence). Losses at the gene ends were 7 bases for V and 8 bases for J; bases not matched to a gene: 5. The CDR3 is CASTPDRGYEQFF. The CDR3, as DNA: TGTGCCAGTACTCCGGACAGGGGGTATGAGCAGTTCTTC.

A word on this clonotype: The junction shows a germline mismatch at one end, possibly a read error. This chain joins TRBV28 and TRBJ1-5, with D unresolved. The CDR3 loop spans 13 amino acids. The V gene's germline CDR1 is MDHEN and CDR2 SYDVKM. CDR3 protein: CASSSMRNQAQHF. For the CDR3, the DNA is TGTGCCAGCAGCAGTATGAGGAATCAGGCCCAGCATTTT.

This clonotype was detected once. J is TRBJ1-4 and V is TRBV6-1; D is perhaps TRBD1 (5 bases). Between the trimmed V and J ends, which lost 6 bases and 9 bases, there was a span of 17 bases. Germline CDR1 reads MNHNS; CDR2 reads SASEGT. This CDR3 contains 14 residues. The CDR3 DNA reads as TGTGCCAGCAGCACCGCAACCAGGGATAAAAAACTGTTTTTT. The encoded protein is CASSTATRDKKLFF.

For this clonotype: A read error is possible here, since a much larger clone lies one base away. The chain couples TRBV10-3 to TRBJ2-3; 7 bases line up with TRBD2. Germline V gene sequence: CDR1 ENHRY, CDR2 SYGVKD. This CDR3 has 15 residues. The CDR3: CAISELAVGTDTKYF. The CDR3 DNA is TGTGCCATCAGTGAGCTAGCGGTGGGCACAGATACGAAGTATTTT.

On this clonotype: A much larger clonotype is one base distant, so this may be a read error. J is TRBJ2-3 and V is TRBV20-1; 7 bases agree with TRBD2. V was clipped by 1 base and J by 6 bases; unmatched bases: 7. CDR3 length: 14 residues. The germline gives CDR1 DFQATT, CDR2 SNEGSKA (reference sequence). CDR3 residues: CSARVRGRADTQYF. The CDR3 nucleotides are TGCAGTGCTAGAGTAAGAGGGAGGGCGGATACGCAGTATTTT.

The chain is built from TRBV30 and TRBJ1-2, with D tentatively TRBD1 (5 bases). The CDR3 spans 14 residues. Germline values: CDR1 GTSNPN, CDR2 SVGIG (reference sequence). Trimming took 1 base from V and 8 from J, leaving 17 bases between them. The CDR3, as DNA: TGTGCCTGGAGTGCCTGGGGGGGAGGAGGAGGCTACACCTTC. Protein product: CAWSAWGGGGGYTF.

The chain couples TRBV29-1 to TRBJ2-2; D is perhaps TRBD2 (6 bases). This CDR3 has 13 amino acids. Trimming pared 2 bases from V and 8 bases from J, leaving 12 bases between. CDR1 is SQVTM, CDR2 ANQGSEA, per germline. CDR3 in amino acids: CSVESPGAGELFF. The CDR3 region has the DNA TGCAGCGTTGAATCCCCGGGAGCAGGGGAGCTGTTTTTT.

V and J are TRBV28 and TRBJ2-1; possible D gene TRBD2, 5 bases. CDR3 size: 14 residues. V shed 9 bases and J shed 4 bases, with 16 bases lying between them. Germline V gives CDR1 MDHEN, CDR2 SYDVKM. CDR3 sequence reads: CASLAGVIYNEQFF. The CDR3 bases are TGTGCCAGTCTTGCGGGCGTCATTTACAATGAGCAGTTCTTC.

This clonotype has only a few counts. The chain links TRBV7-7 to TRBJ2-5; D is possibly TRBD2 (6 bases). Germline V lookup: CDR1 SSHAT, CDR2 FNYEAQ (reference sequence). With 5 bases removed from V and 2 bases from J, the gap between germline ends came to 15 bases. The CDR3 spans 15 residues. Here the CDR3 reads CASSPEVGGQETQYF. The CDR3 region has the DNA TGTGCCAGCAGCCCCGAGGTTGGGGGGCAAGAGACCCAGTACTTC.